Listed below are T cell receptor beta chains from one sample, sequenced in a study of graft-versus-host responses after intestinal transplantation. Libraries were prepared by immunoSEQ multiplex PCR; TCRdb keeps only in-frame clonotypes and omits some of them. The sample holds approximately 20,000 clones; roughly 86% are singletons and the top ten take 9.4%. The sample here was PBMCs, taken just over 230 days after intestinal transplant. These receptors all come from a human patient who received an intestinal transplant, so some T cells may come from the graft donor. Each CDR3 is given with its conserved first and last residue. D genes are given only for firm matches. Some rows mark clone size as missing; the rest say once, few, many or name a class of expanded clone.

J gene | V gene | D gene | clone size | CDR3 length | CDR3 DNA | CDR3 protein
TRBJ2-7 | TRBV11-2 | . | . | 15 | TGTGCCAGCAGCTTAGTTACGGGGAGAGGGTACGAGCAGTACTTC | CASSLVTGRGYEQYF
TRBJ1-2 | TRBV5-1 | . | . | 15 | TGCGCCAGCAGCTTGGAACCGGCCCCGAACTATGGCTACACCTTC | CASSLEPAPNYGYTF
TRBJ2-3 | TRBV7-2 | . | . | 17 | TGTGCCAGCAGCCCGAGGCTGAGGGGGGACCGCACAGATACGCAGTATTTT | CASSPRLRGDRTDTQYF
TRBJ1-1 | TRBV25-1 | TRBD1 | . | 15 | TGTGCCAGCAGTGGGGTTTCGGGACAGCCTTATGAAGCTTTCTTT | CASSGVSGQPYEAFF
TRBJ1-1 | TRBV14 | . | . | 17 | TGTGCCAGCAGCCAAGGAGGATCCCTCGAGCAGAACACTGAAGCTTTCTTT | CASSQGGSLEQNTEAFF
TRBJ2-3 | TRBV6-1 | . | . | 14 | TGTGCCAGCTCCTTCGGTAGCACCACAGATACGCAGTATTTT | CASSFGSTTDTQYF
TRBJ2-3 | TRBV5-6 | . | . | 12 | TGTGCCAGCAGCTTGTTGCGAGATACGCAGTATTTT | CASSLLRDTQYF
TRBJ1-2 | TRBV6-1 | . | . | 12 | TGTGCCAGCAGTTCCCGACATAGGGGCTACACCTTC | CASSSRHRGYTF
TRBJ2-7 | TRBV7-2 | TRBD1 | few | 13 | TGTGCCAGCAGCTTAGGGGGACAGTATAGGCAGTACTTC | CASSLGGQYRQYF
TRBJ2-3 | TRBV5-6 | TRBD1 | . | 16 | TGTGCCAGCAGCTTGGCCGGGACAGGGGAAGCAGATACGCAGTATTTT | CASSLAGTGEADTQYF
TRBJ1-1 | TRBV11-1 | . | . | 13 | TGTGCCAGCAGCTTAGTAAGGGGCCCTGAAGCTTTCTTT | CASSLVRGPEAFF
TRBJ1-1 | TRBV12-5 | . | . | 11 | TGTGCTAGTGGTTTGTGGCTTGAAGCTTTCTTT | CASGLWLEAFF
TRBJ1-2 | TRBV20-1 | . | . | 9 | TGCAGTGCTTTGTATGGCTACACCTTC | CSALYGYTF
TRBJ1-1 | TRBV2 | . | . | 13 | TGTGCCAGCAGCCGGGACATAAACACTGAAGCTTTCTTT | CASSRDINTEAFF
TRBJ2-1 | TRBV30 | TRBD2 | . | 14 | TGTGCCTGGTTGCCTAGCGGGGGGGCCGAGGAGCAGTTCTTC | CAWLPSGGAEEQFF
TRBJ1-4 | TRBV7-8 | TRBD1 | . | 14 | TGTGCCAGCAGCCGGGACAGCCGTAATGAAAAACTGTTTTTT | CASSRDSRNEKLFF
TRBJ2-7 | TRBV11-3 | . | . | 12 | TGTGCCAGCAGCCTTCGGGACAACGAGCAGTACTTC | CASSLRDNEQYF
TRBJ1-2 | TRBV6-6 | . | . | 14 | TGTGCCAGCAGTTACTCGGTCATTAACTATGGCTACACCTTC | CASSYSVINYGYTF
TRBJ1-1 | TRBV7-8 | . | . | 12 | TGTGCCAGCAGCTCCGCCAACACTGAAGCTTTCTTT | CASSSANTEAFF
TRBJ2-7 | TRBV4-1 | . | . | 14 | TGCGCCAGCAGCGTGGGGCCTTGGGGCTCCGAGCAGTACTTC | CASSVGPWGSEQYF
TRBJ2-1 | TRBV6-5 | . | once | 12 | TGTGCCAGCAGTTATGGGGGGAATGAGCAGTTCTTC | CASSYGGNEQFF
TRBJ2-7 | TRBV27 | TRBD2 | . | 15 | TGTGCCAGCAGTTTTTTTAGCGGGAGTCAGGACGAGCAGTACTTC | CASSFFSGSQDEQYF
TRBJ2-7 | TRBV2 | . | . | 13 | TGTGCCAGCAGCACTGATATGGCTACAAAGCAGTACTTC | CASSTDMATKQYF
TRBJ1-2 | TRBV6-1 | . | . | 14 | TGTGCCAGCAGTGACCATAGCGAAGGATATGGCTACACCTTC | CASSDHSEGYGYTF
TRBJ2-7 | TRBV10-1 | TRBD2 | . | 14 | TGCGCCAGCAGTACTAGCGGGGCTACCTACGAGCAGTACTTC | CASSTSGATYEQYF
TRBJ2-1 | TRBV5-6 | TRBD2 | . | 13 | TGTGCCAGCAGCCGACTAGCGGGGAATGAGCAGTTCTTC | CASSRLAGNEQFF
TRBJ1-2 | TRBV7-9 | TRBD1 | . | 16 | TGTGCCAGCAGCTTAGGACTCCGGGACAGGGTGGATGGCTACACCTTC | CASSLGLRDRVDGYTF
TRBJ1-4 | TRBV4-1 | . | few | 16 | TGCGCCAGCAGCGTAGACAGCCTTGCAACTAATGAAAAACTGTTTTTT | CASSVDSLATNEKLFF
TRBJ2-1 | TRBV11-3 | . | . | 13 | TGTGCCAGCAGCCCCGGGCCCTACAATGAGCAGTTCTTC | CASSPGPYNEQFF
TRBJ2-7 | TRBV4-1 | . | . | 16 | TGCGCCAGCAGCCATTCCGCAGGGTTGGGAACCTACGAGCAGTACTTC | CASSHSAGLGTYEQYF
TRBJ1-4 | TRBV11-2 | . | few | 15 | TGTGCCAGCAGCTTCCCGTATAGGGCTAATGAAAAACTGTTTTTT | CASSFPYRANEKLFF
TRBJ1-2 | TRBV6-5 | TRBD1 | . | 16 | TGTGCCAGCAGTTCTATCCAGGGGGCGCGCGGCTATGGCTACACCTTC | CASSSIQGARGYGYTF
TRBJ2-1 | TRBV7-2 | TRBD2 | once | 17 | TGTGCCAGCAGCTTTGGGCATTCTAGCGGGGGGGCCTGGGAGCAGTTCTTC | CASSFGHSSGGAWEQFF
TRBJ1-1 | TRBV19 | . | . | 15 | TGTGCCAGTAGTATGTTGCCAGGGCAGGCCACTGAAGCTTTCTTT | CASSMLPGQATEAFF
TRBJ2-1 | TRBV5-6 | . | . | 15 | TGTGCCAGCAGCTTGGTGGTAGCGGCCTACAATGAGCAGTTCTTC | CASSLVVAAYNEQFF
TRBJ1-2 | TRBV6-8 | TRBD1 | . | 13 | TGTGCCAGCAGTTACAAGGGGGCGGGTGGCTACACCTTC | CASSYKGAGGYTF
TRBJ1-1 | TRBV7-9 | . | . | 12 | TGTGCCAGCAGCTTAGTCGGAGATGAAGCTTTCTTT | CASSLVGDEAFF
TRBJ1-1 | TRBV10-3 | TRBD1 | . | 16 | TGTGCCATCAGTGACGTCGCAGGACAGGATGCGACTGAAGCTTTCTTT | CAISDVAGQDATEAFF
TRBJ2-5 | TRBV7-3 | . | . | 18 | TGTGCCAGCAGCTTAAGGCGCGACAGGCCGTTACCTAAAGAGACCCAGTACTTC | CASSLRRDRPLPKETQYF
TRBJ2-7 | TRBV23-1 | . | . | 14 | TGCGCCAGCGAGCCCTTAAAGGCCTCCTACGAGCAGTACTTC | CASEPLKASYEQYF